This T cell receptor (beta chain) was observed in a study of molecular identifiers for immune sequencing clone quantification (dated by TCRdb to the late 2010s). With respect to the entire study: For a replicate experiment, the RNA from either 20,000 or 100,000 naive CD8 T cells was divided into five aliquots, and four of those aliquots went on to sequencing. This methods study used CD8 T cells to benchmark TCR RNA copy counting and molecular-identifier clustering-based TCR repertoire sequencing (MIDCIRS). Results and caveats for the whole study, not just this receptor: The sizes of highly expanded clones could end up underestimated when identical TCR molecules share a barcode. Spiked-in Jurkat TCR RNA equal to a single cell's worth was reported to be detectable even within one million naive CD8 T cells. The naive libraries included spiked-in Jurkat TCR RNA (about 9 copies' worth), and this Jurkat TCR RNA is not part of the donor repertoire. Modeling estimated about 3.3 recovered TCR RNA copies per cell, compared with approximately 10 by digital PCR, which implies 30% to 35% capture efficiency. In CMV-specific effector cells, over 98% of molecules were held by clones above 20 RNA copies, whereas under 1% of molecules were held by such clones in naive cells. When barcode sub-clustering was omitted, TCR diversity was inflated by chimeric consensus sequences, with chimeras reaching as high as 47%.

Naive CD8 T cell libraries were made from 20,000 to 1,000,000 sorted cells using 10%, 30% or 50% of purified RNA. Naive CD8 T cells, defined as CD8+CD4-CCR7+CD45RA+, were FACS-sorted into RLT Plus buffer on a BD FACSAria II. To test detection sensitivity, Jurkat RNA equivalent to roughly eleven TCR copies was spiked into samples of roughly 18,000-1,000,000 naive CD8 T cells. CD8 T cells were enriched with RosetteSep CD8+ T Cell Enrichment Cocktail and Ficoll-Paque, followed by ACK red cell lysis. A few counts support this clonotype. Which antigen it targets is not known. Qualities for individual bases were not recorded, and no much larger clone is one base off. The receptor library was made with PCR. Sequenced on a NextSeq 500. Preparation of bulk TCR libraries followed a previously described approach, with the TCR primers listed in Table S5. Purification of total RNA was performed with the Qiagen AllPrep DNA/RNA kit. Before analysis, reads from multiple sequencing runs of the same library were pooled. As for the authors' bioinformatics: Reads were retained only if the reads had an exact TCR constant sequence, and the retained reads were trimmed to 150 nt and grouped according to their 12-nt molecular barcodes. Reads in each barcode group were sub-clustered using a 15% Levenshtein threshold, and a quality-weighted consensus sequence was built for each RNA molecule. Non-functional sequences were excluded, and lower-count sequences lying one edit away from another sequence were also excluded. Barcode sub-clusters with fewer than 20% of the maximum read count were removed, based on fitting two negative binomial distributions. TCRdb took the public reads, trimmed them with fastp at Q25, ran MiXCR for clone calling and kept in-frame beta chains. Each entry merges the rows of one CDR3 protein and shows their most common DNA and genes. The V and J calls were determined by TCRdb, not by the authors. The sample includes hundreds of thousands of distinct CDR3 sequences, with roughly 27% observed a single time. 0.78% of the sample rests with the top ten.

The sample consisted of naive CD8+ T cells from blood, with Jurkat cell RNA spiked in. Interpreted using the paper, the cell subset or site label stands for: FACS-sorted CD8+CD4-CCR7+CD45RA+ naive T cells. The source is a human donor in good health. Some libraries in this study had Jurkat cell RNA spiked in.

DNA sequence: TGTGCCAGCAGTTTTTTAGGGGGCTTCTACGAGCAGTACTTC. This sequence encodes CASSFLGGFYEQYF. The rearrangement joined TRBV27 to TRBJ2-7, with 7 middle bases fitting TRBD1. The CDR3 sequence holds 14 residues, the cysteine and phenylalanine included. CDR3 DNA only is kept here, 42 bases in frame from base 1. CDR1 and CDR2, looked up from the germline V gene (reference sequence), are MNHEY and SMNVEV. At the junction V is shortened by 3 bases and J by 3 bases; bases outside the gene matches: 5.